Sequencing of this TCR beta chain was carried out in a study of CD8 T cells in ankylosing spondylitis. Study-level findings and limits: Clones linked to disease were reported to show significant enrichment in matched ankylosing spondylitis synovial fluid. Some motif variants were previously reported in reactive arthritis synovial fluid and blood.

There are many counts of this clonotype. Its antigen is still unknown. Germline loops: CDR1 DFQATT, CDR2 SNEGSKA (reference sequence). The CDR3 sequence is 11 residues long. V shed 2 bases and J shed 8 bases, with 9 bases lying between them. TCRdb ran MiXCR on the 5' RACE reads and lists one entry per CDR3 protein. The sample lists roughly 250,000 distinct CDR3 sequences, 10% seen once, with about 2.5% in the top ten. The sample consisted of blood, either unsorted or a sorted T cell fraction (not recorded which). The gene calls are TRBV20-1 and TRBJ1-1; tentative D call: TRBD1 (5 bases). This clonotype originated in a male donor with ankylosing spondylitis or in good health (not recorded which). This CDR3 is CSARQQVEAFF. The CDR3 DNA follows: TGCAGTGCTAGACAACAGGTCGAAGCTTTCTTT.